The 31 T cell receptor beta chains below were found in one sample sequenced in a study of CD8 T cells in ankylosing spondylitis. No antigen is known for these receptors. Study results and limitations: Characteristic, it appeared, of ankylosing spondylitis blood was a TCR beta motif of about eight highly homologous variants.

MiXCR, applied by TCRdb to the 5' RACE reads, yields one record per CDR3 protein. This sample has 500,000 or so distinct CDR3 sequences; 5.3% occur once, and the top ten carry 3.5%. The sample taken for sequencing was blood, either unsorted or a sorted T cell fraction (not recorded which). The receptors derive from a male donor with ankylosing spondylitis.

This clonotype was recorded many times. DNA of the CDR3: TGCGCCAGCAGCTTGTATACAGGCCGCAACACTGAAGCTTTCTTT. Protein sequence: CASSLYTGRNTEAFF. The chain couples TRBV5-1 to TRBJ1-1; D may be TRBD1 (5 bases). This CDR3 is built from 15 residues. The germline CDR1 and CDR2 sequences are SGHRS and YFSETQ. Trimming took off 1 base at V and 2 bases at J, with 12 bases between the two ends.

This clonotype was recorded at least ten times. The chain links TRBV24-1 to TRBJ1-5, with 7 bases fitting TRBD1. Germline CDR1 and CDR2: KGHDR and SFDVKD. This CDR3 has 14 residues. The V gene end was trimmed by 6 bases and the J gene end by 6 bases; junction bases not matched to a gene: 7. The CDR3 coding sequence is TGTGCCACCAGTTCCAGGGGGGCCAGTCAGCCCCAGCATTTT. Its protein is CATSSRGASQPQHF.

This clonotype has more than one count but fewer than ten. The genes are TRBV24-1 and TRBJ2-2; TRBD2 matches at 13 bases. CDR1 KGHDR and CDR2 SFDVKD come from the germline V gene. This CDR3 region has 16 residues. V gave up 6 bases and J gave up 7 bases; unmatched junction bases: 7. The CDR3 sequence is CATSPGLAGLVGELFF. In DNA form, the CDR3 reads TGTGCCACCAGTCCGGGACTAGCGGGGCTAGTCGGGGAGCTGTTTTTT.

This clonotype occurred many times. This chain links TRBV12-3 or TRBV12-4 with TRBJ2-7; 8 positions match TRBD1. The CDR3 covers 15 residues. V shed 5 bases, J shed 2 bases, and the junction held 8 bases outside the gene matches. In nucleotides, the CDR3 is TGTGCCAGCAGTGCCGGGACAGGAATGGCCTACGAGCAGTACTTC. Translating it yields CASSAGTGMAYEQYF.

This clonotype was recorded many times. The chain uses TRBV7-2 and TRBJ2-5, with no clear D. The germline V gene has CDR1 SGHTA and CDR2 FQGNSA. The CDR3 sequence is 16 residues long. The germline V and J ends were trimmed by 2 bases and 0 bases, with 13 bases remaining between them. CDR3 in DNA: TGTGCCAGCAGCTTAATGGCAGGAAAGTACCAAGAGACCCAGTACTTC. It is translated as CASSLMAGKYQETQYF. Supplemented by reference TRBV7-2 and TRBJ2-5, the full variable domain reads GAGVSQSPSNKVTEKGKDVELRCDPISGHTALYWYRQSLGQGLEFLIYFQGNSAPDKSGLPSDRFSAERTGGSVSTLTIQRTQQEDSAVYLCASSLMAGKYQETQYFGPGTRLLVL.

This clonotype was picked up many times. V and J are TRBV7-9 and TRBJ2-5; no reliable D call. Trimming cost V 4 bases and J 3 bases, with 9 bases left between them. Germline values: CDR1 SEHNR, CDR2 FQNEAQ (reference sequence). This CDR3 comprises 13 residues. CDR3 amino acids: CASSSSTEETQYF. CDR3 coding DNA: TGTGCCAGCAGCTCATCCACTGAAGAGACCCAGTACTTC.

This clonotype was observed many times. The CDR3 DNA follows: TGCAGTGCAGAGCGGGGGGTACGAACCGGGGAGCTGTTTTTT. As protein: CSAERGVRTGELFF. This chain connects TRBV20-1 to TRBJ2-2, with 9 bases lining up with TRBD2. The length of the CDR3 is 14 residues. J lost 5 bases, V lost 6 bases, and 7 bases had no gene match. CDR1 and CDR2 from the germline V gene are DFQATT and SNEGSKA (reference sequence).

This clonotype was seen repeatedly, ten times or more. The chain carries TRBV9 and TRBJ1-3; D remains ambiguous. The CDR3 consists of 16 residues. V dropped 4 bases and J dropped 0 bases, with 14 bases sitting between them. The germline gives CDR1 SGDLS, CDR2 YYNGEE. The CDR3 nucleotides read TGTGCCAGCAGCCCCTCGGACCGAGCCTCTGGAAACACCATATATTTT. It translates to CASSPSDRASGNTIYF.

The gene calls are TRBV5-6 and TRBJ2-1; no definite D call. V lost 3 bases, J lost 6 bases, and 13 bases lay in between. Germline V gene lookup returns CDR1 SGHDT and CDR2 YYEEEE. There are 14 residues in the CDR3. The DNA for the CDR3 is TGTGCCAGCAGCTCCGGGCTTACCTGCAATGAGCAGTTCTTC. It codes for CASSSGLTCNEQFF.

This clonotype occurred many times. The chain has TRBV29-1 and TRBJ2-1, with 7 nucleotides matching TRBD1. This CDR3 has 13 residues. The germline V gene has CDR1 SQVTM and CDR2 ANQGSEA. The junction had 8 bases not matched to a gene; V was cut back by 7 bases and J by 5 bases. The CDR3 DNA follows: TGCAGCGCTAATGACAGGGTGGACAATGAGCAGTTCTTC. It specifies CSANDRVDNEQFF.

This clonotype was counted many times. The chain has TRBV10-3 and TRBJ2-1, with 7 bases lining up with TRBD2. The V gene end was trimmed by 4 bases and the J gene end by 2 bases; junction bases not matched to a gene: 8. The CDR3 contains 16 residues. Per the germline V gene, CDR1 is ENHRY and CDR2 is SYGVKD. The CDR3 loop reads CAISARLAQTYNEQFF. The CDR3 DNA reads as TGTGCCATCAGTGCTAGACTAGCCCAGACCTACAATGAGCAGTTCTTC.

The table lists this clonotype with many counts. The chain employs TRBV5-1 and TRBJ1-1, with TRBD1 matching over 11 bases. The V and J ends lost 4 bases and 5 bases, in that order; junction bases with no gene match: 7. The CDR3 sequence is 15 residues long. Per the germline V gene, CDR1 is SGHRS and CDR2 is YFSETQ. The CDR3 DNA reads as TGCGCCAGCAGCCCGGACAGGGGGCGAGGAACTGAAGCTTTCTTT. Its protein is CASSPDRGRGTEAFF.

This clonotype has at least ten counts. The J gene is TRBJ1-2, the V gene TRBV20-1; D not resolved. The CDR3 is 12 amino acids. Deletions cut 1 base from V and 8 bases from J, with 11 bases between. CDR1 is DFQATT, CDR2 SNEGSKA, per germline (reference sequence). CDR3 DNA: TGCAGTGCTAGAGTCTGGGCCGGGGGCTACACCTTC. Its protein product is CSARVWAGGYTF.

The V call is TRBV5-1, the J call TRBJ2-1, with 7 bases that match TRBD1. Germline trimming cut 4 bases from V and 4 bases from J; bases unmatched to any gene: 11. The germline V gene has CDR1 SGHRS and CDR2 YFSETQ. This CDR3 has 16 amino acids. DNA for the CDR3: TGCGCCAGCAGCCAACAGGGGAGTTCCGAGTACAATGAGCAGTTCTTC. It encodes CASSQQGSSEYNEQFF. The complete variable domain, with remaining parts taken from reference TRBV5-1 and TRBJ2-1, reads KAGVTQTPRYLIKTRGQQVTLSCSPISGHRSVSWYQQTPGQGLQFLFEYFSETQRNKGNFPGRFSGRQFSNSRSEMNVSTLELGDSALYLCASSQQGSSEYNEQFFGPGTRLTVL.

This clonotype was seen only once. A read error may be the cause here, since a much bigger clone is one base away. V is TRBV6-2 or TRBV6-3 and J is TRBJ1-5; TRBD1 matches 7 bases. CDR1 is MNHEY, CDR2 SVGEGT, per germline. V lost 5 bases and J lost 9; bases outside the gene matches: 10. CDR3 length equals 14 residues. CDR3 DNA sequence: TGTGCCAGCAGTCCGACAGGGCAAAGTCTGCCCCAGCATTTT. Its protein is CASSPTGQSLPQHF.

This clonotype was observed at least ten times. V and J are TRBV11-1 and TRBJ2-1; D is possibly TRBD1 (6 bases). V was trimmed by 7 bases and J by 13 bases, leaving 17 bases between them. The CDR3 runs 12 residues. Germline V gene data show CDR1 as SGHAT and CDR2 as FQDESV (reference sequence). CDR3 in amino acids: CASTSGGTPQFF. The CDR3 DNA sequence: TGTGCCAGCACCTCCGGTGGGACACCTCAGTTCTTC.

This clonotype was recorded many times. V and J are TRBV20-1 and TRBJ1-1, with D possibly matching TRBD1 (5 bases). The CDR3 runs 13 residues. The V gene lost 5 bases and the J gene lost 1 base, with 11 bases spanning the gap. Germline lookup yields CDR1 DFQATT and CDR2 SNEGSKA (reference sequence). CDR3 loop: CSAGRDGNTEAFF. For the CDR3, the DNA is TGCAGTGCTGGCCGGGACGGGAACACTGAAGCTTTCTTT.

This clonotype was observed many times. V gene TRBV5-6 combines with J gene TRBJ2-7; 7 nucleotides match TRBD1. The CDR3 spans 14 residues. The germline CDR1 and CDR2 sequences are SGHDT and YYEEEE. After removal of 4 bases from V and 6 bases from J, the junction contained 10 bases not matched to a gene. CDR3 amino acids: CASSPDRESGEQYF. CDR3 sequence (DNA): TGTGCCAGCAGCCCCGACAGGGAGAGCGGCGAGCAGTACTTC.

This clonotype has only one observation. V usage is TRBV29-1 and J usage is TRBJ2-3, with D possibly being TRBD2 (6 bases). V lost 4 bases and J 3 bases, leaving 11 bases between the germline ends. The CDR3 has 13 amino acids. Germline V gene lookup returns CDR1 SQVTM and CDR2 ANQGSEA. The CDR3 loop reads CSVGRGITDTQYF. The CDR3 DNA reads TGCAGCGTTGGTCGGGGGATAACAGATACGCAGTATTTT.

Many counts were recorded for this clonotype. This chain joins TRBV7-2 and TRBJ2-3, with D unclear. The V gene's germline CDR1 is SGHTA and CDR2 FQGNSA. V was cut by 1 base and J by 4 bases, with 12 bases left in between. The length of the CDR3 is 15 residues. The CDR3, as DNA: TGTGCCAGCAGCTTAGACTCGTGGGCCGCAGATACGCAGTATTTT. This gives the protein CASSLDSWAADTQYF.

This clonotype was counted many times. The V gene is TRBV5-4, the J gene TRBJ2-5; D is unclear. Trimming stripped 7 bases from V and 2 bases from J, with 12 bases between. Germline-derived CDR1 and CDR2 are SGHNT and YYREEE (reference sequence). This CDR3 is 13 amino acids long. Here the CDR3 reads CASQEQSQETQYF. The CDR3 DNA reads TGTGCCAGCCAAGAACAGTCTCAAGAGACCCAGTACTTC.

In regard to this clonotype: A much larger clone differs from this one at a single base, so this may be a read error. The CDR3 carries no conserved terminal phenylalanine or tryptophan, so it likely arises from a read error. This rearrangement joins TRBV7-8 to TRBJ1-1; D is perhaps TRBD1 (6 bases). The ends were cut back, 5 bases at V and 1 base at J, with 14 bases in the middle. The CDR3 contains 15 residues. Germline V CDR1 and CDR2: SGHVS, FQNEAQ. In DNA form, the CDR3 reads TGTGCCAGCAGCCCTATGGACAGTCGGAACACTGAAGCTTTCGTT. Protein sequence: CASSPMDSRNTEAFV.

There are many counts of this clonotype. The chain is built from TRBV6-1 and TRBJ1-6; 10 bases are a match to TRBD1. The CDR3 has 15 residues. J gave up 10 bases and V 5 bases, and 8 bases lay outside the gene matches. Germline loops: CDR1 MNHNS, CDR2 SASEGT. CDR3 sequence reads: CASSPGGQGGSPLHF. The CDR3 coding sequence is TGTGCCAGCAGTCCTGGAGGACAGGGGGGCTCACCCCTCCACTTT.

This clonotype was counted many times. Here the CDR3 DNA reads TGCGCCAGCAGCCAAGGGGTCGCGGCAGGGACAAAAAACATTCAGTACTTC. Translation gives CASSQGVAAGTKNIQYF. The gene calls are TRBV4-1 and TRBJ2-4; tentatively, D is TRBD1 (6 bases). Trimming stripped 1 base from V and 4 bases from J, with 17 bases between. The CDR3 runs 17 residues. Germline loops: CDR1 MGHRA, CDR2 YSYEKL.

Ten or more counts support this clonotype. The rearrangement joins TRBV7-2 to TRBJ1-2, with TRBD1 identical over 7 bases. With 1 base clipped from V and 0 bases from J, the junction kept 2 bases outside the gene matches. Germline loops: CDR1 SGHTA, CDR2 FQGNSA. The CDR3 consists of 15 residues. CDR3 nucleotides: TGTGCCAGCAGCTTAGGGGGACAGACTAACTATGGCTACACCTTC. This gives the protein CASSLGGQTNYGYTF. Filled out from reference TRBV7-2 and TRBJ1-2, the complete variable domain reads GAGVSQSPSNKVTEKGKDVELRCDPISGHTALYWYRQSLGQGLEFLIYFQGNSAPDKSGLPSDRFSAERTGGSVSTLTIQRTQQEDSAVYLCASSLGGQTNYGYTFGSGTRLTVV.

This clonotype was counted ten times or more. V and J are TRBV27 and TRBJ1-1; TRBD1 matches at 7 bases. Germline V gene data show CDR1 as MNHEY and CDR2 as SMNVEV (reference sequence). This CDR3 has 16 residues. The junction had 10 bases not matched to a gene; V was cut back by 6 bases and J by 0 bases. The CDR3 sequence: CASRRQGWGMNTEAFF. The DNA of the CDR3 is TGTGCCAGCAGACGACAGGGTTGGGGCATGAACACTGAAGCTTTCTTT.

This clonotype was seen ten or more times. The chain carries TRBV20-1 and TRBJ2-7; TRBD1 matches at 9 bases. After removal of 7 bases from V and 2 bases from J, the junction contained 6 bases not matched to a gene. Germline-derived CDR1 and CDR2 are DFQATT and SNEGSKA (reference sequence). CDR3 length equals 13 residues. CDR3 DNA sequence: TGCAGTGTCCAGACAGGGGGGACCTACGAGCAGTACTTC. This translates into CSVQTGGTYEQYF.

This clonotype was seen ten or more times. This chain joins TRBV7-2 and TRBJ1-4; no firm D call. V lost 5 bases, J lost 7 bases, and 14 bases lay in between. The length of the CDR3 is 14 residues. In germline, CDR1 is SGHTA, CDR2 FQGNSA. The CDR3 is CASSRLLGGEKLFF. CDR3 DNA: TGTGCCAGCAGCCGCCTCCTTGGAGGTGAAAAACTGTTTTTT.

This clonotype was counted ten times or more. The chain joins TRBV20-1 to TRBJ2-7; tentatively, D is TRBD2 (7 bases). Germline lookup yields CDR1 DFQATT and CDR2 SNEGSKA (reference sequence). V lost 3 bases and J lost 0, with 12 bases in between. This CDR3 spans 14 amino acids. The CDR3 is CSASRGASSYEQYF. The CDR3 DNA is TGCAGTGCTAGCCGGGGGGCTAGCTCCTACGAGCAGTACTTC.

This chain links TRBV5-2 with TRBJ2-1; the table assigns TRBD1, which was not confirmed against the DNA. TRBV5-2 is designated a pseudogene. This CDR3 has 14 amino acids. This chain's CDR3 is CASGPGIRCYEQFF. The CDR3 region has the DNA TGTGCCAGCGGCCCCGGGATCCGCTGCTATGAGCAGTTCTTC.

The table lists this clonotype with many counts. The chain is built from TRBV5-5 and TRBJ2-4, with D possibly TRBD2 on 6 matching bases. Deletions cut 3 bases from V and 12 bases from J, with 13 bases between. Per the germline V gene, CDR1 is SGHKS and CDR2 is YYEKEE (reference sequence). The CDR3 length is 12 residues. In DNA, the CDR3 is TGTGCCAGCAGCTCCGAGATGGGGGGTCAGTACTTC. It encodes CASSSEMGGQYF.